This T cell receptor (beta chain) was sequenced in a study of early T cells in non-severe SARS-CoV-2 infection (dated by TCRdb to about 2021). Background for the entire study: Because TCR sequencing was done on bulk RNA from unsorted whole blood, the alpha and beta chains could not be paired. Broad study findings and their caveats: VDJdb matching was skewed toward anti-spike CD8 responses, so virus-specific expansions were likely underestimated and private and CD4 specificities were missed.

Libraries were constructed by 5' RACE. TCRdb names NextSeq 500 as the instrument used. Unique molecular identifiers were attached to individual cDNA molecules in the TCR library protocol so that sequencing error and PCR bias could be corrected. Both TCR alpha and beta chains were sequenced, and tight co-correlation was observed between alpha and beta sequence abundances in each sample. The source study handled its data this way. Decombinator V4 was used to perform V gene, J gene and CDR3 annotation of TCR sequences. TCRs were defined as expanded if a significant change between any two time points was detected under a Poisson model with p below 0.0001. TCR abundances were normalised to the total number of TCRs sequenced in each sample and reported as counts per million. TRAV1-2 paired with TRAJ12, TRAJ20 or TRAJ33 defined MAIT TCRs, while TRAV10 paired with TRAJ18 defined iNKT TCRs. VDJdb, accessed on 1 November 2021, was searched for TCRs annotated for CMV, EBV and SARS-CoV-2, and TCRs annotated for more than one antigen were excluded. The raw public data were reprocessed by TCRdb itself: fastp quality trimming at Q25, MiXCR clonotype calling, in-frame beta chains only. Identical CDR3 protein sequences are pooled into one entry, listed with their most common genes and DNA. These V and J calls derive from TCRdb rather than the authors' analysis. The sample table contains about 64,000 distinct CDR3 sequences; only one count was recorded for less than 20% of them. The ten most abundant clones make up 7.5% to 10% of the sample.

On this clonotype: No antigen is known for it. The input lacks base qualities; no much larger clone sits a single base away.

At the junction V is shortened by 6 bases and J by 4 bases; bases outside the gene matches: 6. The CDR3 holds 14 amino acids from the cysteine to the phenylalanine. Only the CDR3 region is kept as DNA, spanning 42 bases read in frame from base 1. Set within a cohort of healthcare workers in London, UK, this nested case-control study involved weekly PCR testing of nasopharyngeal swabs along with blood sampling. Between 23 and 31 March 2020, the week of the UK lockdown, healthcare workers were enrolled and then followed up weekly for as long as 16 weeks. The source is an adult who was a healthcare worker with PCR-confirmed SARS-CoV-2 infection or an uninfected control (not recorded which). This sequence uses TRBV12-3 or TRBV12-4 and TRBJ2-5, with TRBD2 matching 9 junction bases. The sample was whole blood, taken at baseline. The bases read TGTGCCAGCAGGGTAGCGGGAGCCGGAGAGACCCAGTACTTC. The resulting protein is CASRVAGAGETQYF.